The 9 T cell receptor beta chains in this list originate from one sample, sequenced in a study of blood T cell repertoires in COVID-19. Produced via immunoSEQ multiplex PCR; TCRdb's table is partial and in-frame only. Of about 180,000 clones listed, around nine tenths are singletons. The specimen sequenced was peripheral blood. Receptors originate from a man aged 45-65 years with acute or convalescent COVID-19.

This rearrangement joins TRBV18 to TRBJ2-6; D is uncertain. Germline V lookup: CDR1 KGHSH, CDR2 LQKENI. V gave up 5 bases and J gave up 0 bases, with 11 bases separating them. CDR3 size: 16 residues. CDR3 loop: CASSYIKSSGANVLTF. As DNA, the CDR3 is TGTGCCAGCTCATATATAAAGAGCTCTGGGGCCAACGTCCTGACTTTC.

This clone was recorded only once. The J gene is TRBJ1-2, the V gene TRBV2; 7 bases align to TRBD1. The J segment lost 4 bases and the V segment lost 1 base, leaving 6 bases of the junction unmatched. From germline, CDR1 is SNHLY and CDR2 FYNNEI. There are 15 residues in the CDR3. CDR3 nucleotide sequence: TGTGCCAGCAGTGAAGGCCCGACAGGGACCTATGGCTACACCTTC. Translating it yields CASSEGPTGTYGYTF. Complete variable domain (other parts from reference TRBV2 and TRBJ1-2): EPEVTQTPSHQVTQMGQEVILRCVPISNHLYFYWYRQILGQKVEFLVSFYNNEISEKSEIFDDQFSVERPDGSNFTLKIRSTKLEDSAMYFCASSEGPTGTYGYTFGSGTRLTVV.

CDR3 bases: TGTGCCAGCAGCTTTAGTTCCTGGGCCAGCACGAACACTGAAGCTTTCTTT. Protein sequence: CASSFSSWASTNTEAFF. This chain joins TRBV7-8 and TRBJ1-1; D unclear. The V end was cut by 3 bases, the J end by 1 base, with 18 bases between. The CDR3 is made up of 17 amino acids. Germline assignment: CDR1 SGHVS and CDR2 FQNEAQ.

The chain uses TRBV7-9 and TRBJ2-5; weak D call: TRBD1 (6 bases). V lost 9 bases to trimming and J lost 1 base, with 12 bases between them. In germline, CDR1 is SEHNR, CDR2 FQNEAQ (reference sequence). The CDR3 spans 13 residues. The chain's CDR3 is CASRQASQETQYF. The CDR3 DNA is TGTGCCAGTAGACAGGCCTCCCAAGAGACCCAGTACTTC.

The CDR3 DNA reads as TGTGCCAGCAGTTACTCTAGCGGGGGGGCCTACGAGCAGTACGTC. This sequence encodes CASSYSSGGAYEQYV. This sequence joins TRBV6-5 and TRBJ2-7, with 11 positions matching TRBD2. Losses at the gene ends were 0 bases for V and 2 bases for J; bases not matched to a gene: 0. The germline CDR1 and CDR2 sequences are MNHEY and SVGAGI. The CDR3 contains 15 residues.

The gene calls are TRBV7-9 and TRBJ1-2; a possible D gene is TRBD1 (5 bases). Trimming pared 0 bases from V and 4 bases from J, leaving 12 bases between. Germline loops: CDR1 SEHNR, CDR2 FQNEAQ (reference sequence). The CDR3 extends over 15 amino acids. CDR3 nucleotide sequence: TGTGCCAGCAGCTTAGCGAGCATAGGGGCCTATGGCTACACCTTC. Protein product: CASSLASIGAYGYTF.

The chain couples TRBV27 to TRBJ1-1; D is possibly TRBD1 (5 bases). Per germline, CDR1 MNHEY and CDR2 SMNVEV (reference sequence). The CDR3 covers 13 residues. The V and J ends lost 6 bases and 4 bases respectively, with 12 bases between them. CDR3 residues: CASRRLGGTEAFF. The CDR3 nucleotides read TGTGCCAGCAGGCGCCTCGGGGGCACTGAAGCTTTCTTT.

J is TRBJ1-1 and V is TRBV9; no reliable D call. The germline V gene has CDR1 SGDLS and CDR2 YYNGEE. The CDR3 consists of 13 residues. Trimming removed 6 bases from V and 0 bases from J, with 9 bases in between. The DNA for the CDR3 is TGTGCCAGCACCTCCGGTTTGAACACTGAAGCTTTCTTT. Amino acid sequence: CASTSGLNTEAFF.

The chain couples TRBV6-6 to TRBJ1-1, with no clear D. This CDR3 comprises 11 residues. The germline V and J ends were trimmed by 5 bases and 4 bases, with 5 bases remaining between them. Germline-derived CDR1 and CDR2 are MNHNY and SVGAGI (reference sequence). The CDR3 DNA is TGTGCCAGCAGTATTCTCACTGAAGCTTTCTTT. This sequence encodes CASSILTEAFF.